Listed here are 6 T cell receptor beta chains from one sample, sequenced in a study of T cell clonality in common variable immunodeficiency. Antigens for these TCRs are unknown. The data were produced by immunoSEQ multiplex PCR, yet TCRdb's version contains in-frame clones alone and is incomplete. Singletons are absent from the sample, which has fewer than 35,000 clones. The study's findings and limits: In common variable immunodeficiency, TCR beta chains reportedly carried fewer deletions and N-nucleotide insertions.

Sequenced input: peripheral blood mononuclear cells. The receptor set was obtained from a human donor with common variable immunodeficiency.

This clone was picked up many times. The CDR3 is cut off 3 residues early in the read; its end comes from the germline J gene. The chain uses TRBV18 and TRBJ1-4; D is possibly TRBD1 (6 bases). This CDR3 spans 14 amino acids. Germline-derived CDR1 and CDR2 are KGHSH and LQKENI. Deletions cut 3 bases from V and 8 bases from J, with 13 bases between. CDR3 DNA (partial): TGTGCCAGCTCACCGTACAGGACAGTAGAAAAA. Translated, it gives CASSPYRTVEK. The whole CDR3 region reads CASSPYRTVEKLFF.

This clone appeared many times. The CDR3 reads CASSEKGNTEAFF. Incomplete CDR3 DNA: TGTGCCAGCAGTGAAAAGGGTAACACTGAA. The rearrangement uses TRBV6-1 and TRBJ1-1; D gene unclear. The read ends 3 residues before the CDR3 terminus; that terminus is restored from the germline J gene. This CDR3 has 13 residues. CDR1 and CDR2 (germline): MNHNS, SASEGT. V dropped 2 bases and J dropped 2 bases, with 6 bases sitting between them.

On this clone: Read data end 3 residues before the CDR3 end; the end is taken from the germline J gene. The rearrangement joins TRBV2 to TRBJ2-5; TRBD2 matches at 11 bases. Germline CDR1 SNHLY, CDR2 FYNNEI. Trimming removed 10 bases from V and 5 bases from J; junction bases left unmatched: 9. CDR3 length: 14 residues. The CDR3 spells CATPSGGPLETQYF. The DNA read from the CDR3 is TGTGCCACCCCTAGCGGGGGGCCTTTGGAGACC.

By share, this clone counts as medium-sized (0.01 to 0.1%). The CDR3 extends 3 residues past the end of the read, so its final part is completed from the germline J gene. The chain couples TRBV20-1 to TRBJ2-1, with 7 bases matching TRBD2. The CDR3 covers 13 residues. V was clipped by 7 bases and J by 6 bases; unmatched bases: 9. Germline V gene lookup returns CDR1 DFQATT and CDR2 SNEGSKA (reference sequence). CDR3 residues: CSVLRGTFNEQFF. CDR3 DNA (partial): TGCAGTGTGTTGCGGGGGACGTTCAATGAG.

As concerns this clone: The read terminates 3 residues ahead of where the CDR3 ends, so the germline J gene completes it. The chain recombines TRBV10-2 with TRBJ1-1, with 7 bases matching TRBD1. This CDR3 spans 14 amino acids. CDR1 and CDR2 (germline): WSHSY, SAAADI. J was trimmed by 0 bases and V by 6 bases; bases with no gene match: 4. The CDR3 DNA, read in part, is TGCGCCAGCAGCGGACAGGTTCTGAACACTGAA. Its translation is CASSGQVLNTE. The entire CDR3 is CASSGQVLNTEAFF.

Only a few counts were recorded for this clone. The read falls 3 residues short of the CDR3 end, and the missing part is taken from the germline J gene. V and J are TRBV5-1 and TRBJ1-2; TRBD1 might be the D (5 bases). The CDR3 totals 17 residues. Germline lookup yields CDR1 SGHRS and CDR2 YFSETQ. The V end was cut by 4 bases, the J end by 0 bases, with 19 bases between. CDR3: CASSPWGGTDANYGYTF. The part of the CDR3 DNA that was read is TGCGCCAGCAGCCCTTGGGGGGGGACCGATGCTAACTATGGC.